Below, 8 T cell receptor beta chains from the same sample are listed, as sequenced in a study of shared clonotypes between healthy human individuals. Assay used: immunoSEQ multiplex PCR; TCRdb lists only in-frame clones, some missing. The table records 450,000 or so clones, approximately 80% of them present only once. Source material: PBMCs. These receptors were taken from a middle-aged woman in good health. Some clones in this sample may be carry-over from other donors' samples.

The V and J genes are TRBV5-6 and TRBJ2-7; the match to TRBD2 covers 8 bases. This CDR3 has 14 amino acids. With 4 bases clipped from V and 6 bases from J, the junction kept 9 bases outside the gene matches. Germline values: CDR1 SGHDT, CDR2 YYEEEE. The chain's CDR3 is CASSDGTRYAEQYF. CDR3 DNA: TGTGCCAGCAGCGACGGGACTAGGTACGCCGAGCAGTACTTC.

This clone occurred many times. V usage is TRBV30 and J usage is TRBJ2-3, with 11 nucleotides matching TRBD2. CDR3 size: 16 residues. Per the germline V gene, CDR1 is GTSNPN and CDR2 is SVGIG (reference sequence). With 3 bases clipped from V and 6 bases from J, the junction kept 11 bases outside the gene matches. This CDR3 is CAWSLGTSGAGDTQYF. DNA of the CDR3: TGTGCCTGGAGCCTTGGGACTAGCGGAGCCGGGGATACGCAGTATTTT. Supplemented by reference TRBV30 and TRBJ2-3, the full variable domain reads SQTIHQWPATLVQPVGSPLSLECTVEGTSNPNLYWYRQAAGRGLQLLFYSVGIGQISSEVPQNLSASRPQDRQFILSSKKLLLSDSGFYLCAWSLGTSGAGDTQYFGPGTRLTVL.

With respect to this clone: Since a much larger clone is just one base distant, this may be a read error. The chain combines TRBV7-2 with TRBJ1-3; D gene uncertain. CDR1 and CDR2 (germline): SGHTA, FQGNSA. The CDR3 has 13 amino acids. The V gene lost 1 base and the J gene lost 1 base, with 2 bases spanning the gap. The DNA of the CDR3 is TGTGCCAGCAGCTTAGGGTCTGGAAACACCATATATTTT. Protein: CASSLGSGNTIYF.

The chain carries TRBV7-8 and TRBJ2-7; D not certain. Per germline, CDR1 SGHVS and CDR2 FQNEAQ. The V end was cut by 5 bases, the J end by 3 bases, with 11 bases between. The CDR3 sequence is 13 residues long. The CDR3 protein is CASSPQLNYEQYF. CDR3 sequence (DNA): TGTGCCAGCAGCCCACAGCTAAACTACGAGCAGTACTTC.

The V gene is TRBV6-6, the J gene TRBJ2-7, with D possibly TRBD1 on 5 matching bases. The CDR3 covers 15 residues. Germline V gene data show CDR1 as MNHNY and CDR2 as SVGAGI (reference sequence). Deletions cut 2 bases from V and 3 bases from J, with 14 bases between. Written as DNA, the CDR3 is TGTGCCAGCAGTTACGGCAAGGGGCCCTACTACGAGCAGTACTTC. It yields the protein CASSYGKGPYYEQYF.

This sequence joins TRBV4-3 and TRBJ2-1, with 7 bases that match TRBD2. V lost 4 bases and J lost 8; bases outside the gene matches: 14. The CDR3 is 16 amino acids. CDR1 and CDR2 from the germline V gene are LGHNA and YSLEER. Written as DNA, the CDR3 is TGCGCCAGCAGCCCAAGATTTACTCGGGGGGACCATGAGCAGTTCTTC. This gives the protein CASSPRFTRGDHEQFF.

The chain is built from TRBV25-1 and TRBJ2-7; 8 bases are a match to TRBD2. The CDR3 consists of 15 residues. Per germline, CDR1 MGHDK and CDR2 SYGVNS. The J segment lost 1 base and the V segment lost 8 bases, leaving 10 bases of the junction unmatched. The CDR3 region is CASWGPGLESYEQYF. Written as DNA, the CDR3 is TGTGCCAGCTGGGGTCCGGGACTAGAATCCTACGAGCAGTACTTC.

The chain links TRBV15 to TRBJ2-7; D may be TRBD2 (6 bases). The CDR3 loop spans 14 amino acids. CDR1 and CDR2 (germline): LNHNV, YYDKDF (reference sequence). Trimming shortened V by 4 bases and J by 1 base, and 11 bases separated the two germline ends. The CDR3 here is CATSTGLLSYEQYF. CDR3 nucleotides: TGTGCCACCAGCACGGGACTCCTGTCCTACGAGCAGTACTTC.